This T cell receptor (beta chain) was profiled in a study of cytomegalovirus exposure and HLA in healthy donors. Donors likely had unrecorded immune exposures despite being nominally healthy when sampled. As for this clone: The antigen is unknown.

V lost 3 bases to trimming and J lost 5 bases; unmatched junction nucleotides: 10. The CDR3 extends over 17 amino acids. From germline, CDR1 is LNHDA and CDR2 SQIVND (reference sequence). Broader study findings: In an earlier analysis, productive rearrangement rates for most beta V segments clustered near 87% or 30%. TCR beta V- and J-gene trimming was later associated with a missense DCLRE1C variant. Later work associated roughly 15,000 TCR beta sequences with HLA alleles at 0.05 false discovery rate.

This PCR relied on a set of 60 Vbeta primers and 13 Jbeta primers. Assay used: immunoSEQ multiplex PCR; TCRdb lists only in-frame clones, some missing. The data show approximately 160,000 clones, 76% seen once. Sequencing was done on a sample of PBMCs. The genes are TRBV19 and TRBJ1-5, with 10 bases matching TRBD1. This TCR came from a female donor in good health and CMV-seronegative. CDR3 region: CASSIRPTGTGDQPQHF. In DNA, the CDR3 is TGTGCCAGTAGTATCCGTCCGACCGGGACAGGGGATCAGCCCCAGCATTTT.